The 10 T cell receptor beta chains below come from one sample, sequenced in a study of T cells in Graves' hyperthyroidism and ophthalmopathy. Amplified TCR beta CDR3 regions came from RNA transcripts. The TCR CDR3 was amplified in a first-round RT-PCR using the HTBI primer set. MiXCR, applied by TCRdb to the multiplex PCR reads, yields one record per CDR3 protein. Among about 160,000 distinct CDR3 sequences, about 9.4% were seen once, and the ten largest hold roughly a fifth. Sample: blood. These receptors all stem from a woman between 18 and 30 years old with Graves' hyperthyroidism that later progressed to Graves' ophthalmopathy.

V gene TRBV27 combines with J gene TRBJ2-1; 8 nucleotides line up with TRBD1. V was pared by 4 bases and J by 9 bases, with 8 bases of the junction left unmatched. CDR1 and CDR2 from the germline V gene are MNHEY and SMNVEV (reference sequence). This CDR3 has 14 amino acids. CDR3 sequence (DNA): TGTGCCAGCAGTTCGGGGACACAGGGGGTTGAGCAGTTCTTC. Protein product: CASSSGTQGVEQFF.

This clonotype was detected many times. J is TRBJ2-7 and V is TRBV7-9, with a possible D match to TRBD2 (7 bases). Trimming removed 0 bases from V and 6 bases from J, with 12 bases in between. CDR1 SEHNR and CDR2 FQNEAQ come from the germline V gene (reference sequence). The CDR3 contains 14 residues. In DNA form, the CDR3 reads TGTGCCAGCAGCTTAGCCACGGGGGGCCTCGAGCAGTACTTC. Amino acid sequence: CASSLATGGLEQYF.

This chain connects TRBV5-4 to TRBJ1-2; D not resolved. The CDR3 is 15 amino acids. The ends were cut back, 2 bases at V and 2 bases at J, with 13 bases in the middle. The germline gives CDR1 SGHNT, CDR2 YYREEE (reference sequence). This chain's CDR3 is CASSFTRRGNYGYTF. CDR3 sequence (DNA): TGTGCCAGCAGCTTTACCCGCAGAGGGAACTATGGCTACACCTTC.

This clonotype has at least ten counts. The chain is built from TRBV5-1 and TRBJ2-1; D might be TRBD1 (6 bases). Germline loops: CDR1 SGHRS, CDR2 YFSETQ. The CDR3 extends over 16 amino acids. Trimming stripped 4 bases from V and 0 bases from J, with 14 bases between. The CDR3 here is CASSPGHRVSYNEQFF. CDR3 bases: TGCGCCAGCAGCCCAGGTCACAGGGTCTCCTACAATGAGCAGTTCTTC.

Regarding this clonotype: A read error may produce the germline difference seen at one junction end. V usage is TRBV5-6 and J usage is TRBJ2-7, with D uncertain. Per the germline V gene, CDR1 is SGHDT and CDR2 is YYEEEE. This CDR3 comprises 13 residues. The CDR3 protein is CASIPMGSHEQYF. The CDR3, as DNA: TGTGCCAGCATCCCCATGGGCTCCCACGAGCAGTACTTC.

V usage is TRBV5-1 and J usage is TRBJ2-1, with a tentative D call TRBD1 (6 bases). Deletions cut 3 bases from V and 9 bases from J, with 16 bases between. This CDR3 region has 14 residues. In germline, CDR1 is SGHRS, CDR2 YFSETQ. The CDR3 here is CASSSTQGSIEQFF. The CDR3 nucleotides read TGCGCCAGCAGCTCTACACAGGGTTCAATTGAGCAGTTCTTC.

To note about this clonotype: A much larger clone differs from this one at a single base, so this may be a read error. The CDR3 does not end in the conserved phenylalanine or tryptophan, so this is likely a read error. The rearrangement links TRBV20-1 to TRBJ1-6, with D perhaps TRBD1 (6 bases). CDR3 length equals 15 residues. The germline V and J ends were trimmed by 3 bases and 4 bases, with 13 bases remaining between them. Germline loops: CDR1 DFQATT, CDR2 SNEGSKA (reference sequence). The DNA of the CDR3 is TGCAGTGCTAGGGGGGCGGGGTCTTATAATTCACCCCTCCACTCT. Translating gives CSARGAGSYNSPLHS.

This clonotype was counted ten times or more. The V and J genes are TRBV19 and TRBJ1-5; 9 positions match TRBD1. The CDR3 spans 16 residues. V was clipped by 9 bases and J by 9 bases; unmatched bases: 18. CDR1 is LNHDA and CDR2 is SQIVND in the germline V gene (reference sequence). This CDR3 is CASKEQSDRGKLPQHF. The CDR3 region has the DNA TGTGCCAGCAAAGAACAATCCGACAGGGGGAAATTGCCCCAGCATTTT.

Ten or more counts support this clonotype. The CDR3, as DNA: TGTGCCAGCAGTTCCGGGACAGGGGGCTATGGCTACACCTTC. Amino acids: CASSSGTGGYGYTF. This chain uses TRBV13 with TRBJ1-2; 11 bases agree with TRBD1. V was clipped by 6 bases and J by 4 bases; unmatched bases: 4. Germline assignment: CDR1 PRHDT and CDR2 FYEKMQ (reference sequence). There are 14 residues in the CDR3.

As for this clonotype: This could be a read error, since a much larger clone is one nucleotide away. V is TRBV7-3 and J is TRBJ2-1, with D possibly being TRBD2 (5 bases). The CDR3 extends over 15 amino acids. The germline V gene encodes CDR1 SGHTA and CDR2 FQGTGA. CDR3 in amino acids: CAGSVSEYSYNEQFF. Here the CDR3 DNA reads TGTGCCGGCAGCGTTAGCGAATACTCCTACAATGAGCAGTTCTTC.